The rows below give T cell receptor beta chains drawn from one sample of a study of cytomegalovirus exposure and HLA in healthy donors. Clones were read by immunoSEQ multiplex PCR, and TCRdb kept only the in-frame ones, dropping some. The top ten hold roughly 4% of the sample, which has some 160,000 clones, roughly 80% seen once. Sequenced material: PBMCs. The receptors originated from a woman between 35 and 50 years old in good health and CMV-seropositive. CDR3s include the opening cysteine and the closing phenylalanine or tryptophan. Fields, in order: clone size, V gene, CDR3 length, D gene, J gene, CDR3 DNA, CDR3 protein. A D gene is named only where the DNA matches it firmly. A row's size may be missing; if present it is once, few, many or a size class.

few	TRBV18	16	.	TRBJ2-6	TGTGCCAGCTCGCTTGACTGGGTCTCTGGGGCCAACGTCCTGACTTTC	CASSLDWVSGANVLTF
once	TRBV19	13	.	TRBJ1-4	TGTGCCAGTGGGGACCAGGGGAATGAAAAACTGTTTTTT	CASGDQGNEKLFF
.	TRBV20-1	11	.	TRBJ1-2	TGCAGTGCTGGGGGGGTTGGAGGCTACACCTTC	CSAGGVGGYTF
once	TRBV4-1	16	TRBD2	TRBJ2-5	TGCGCCAGCAGCCAAGTTATTAGCGGGGATCAAGAGACCCAGTACTTC	CASSQVISGDQETQYF
.	TRBV6-5	11	.	TRBJ2-1	TGTGCCAGCAGCCACGGGGGTGAGCAGTTCTTC	CASSHGGEQFF
.	TRBV29-1	12	.	TRBJ2-7	TGCAGCGCCCGACAGAAAACCTACGAGCAGTACTTC	CSARQKTYEQYF
.	TRBV7-9	14	TRBD1	TRBJ2-7	TGTGCCAGCAGCCATCGGGACAGCAGATTCGAGCAGTACTTC	CASSHRDSRFEQYF
.	TRBV9	16	TRBD1	TRBJ2-1	TGTGCCAGCAGCGTAGTAGGACAGGGCCTTGACAATGAGCAGTTCTTC	CASSVVGQGLDNEQFF
.	TRBV9	14	.	TRBJ1-5	TGTGCCAGCAGCGACAGCAATAGCAATCAGCCCCAGCATTTT	CASSDSNSNQPQHF
.	TRBV27	14	.	TRBJ1-1	TGTGCCAGCAGTTTACAGGGGCCAAGGACTGAAGCTTTCTTT	CASSLQGPRTEAFF
.	TRBV28	14	TRBD2	TRBJ2-1	TGTGCCATTAGTAGGCGGGAGGGCCTCAATGAGCAGTTCTTC	CAISRREGLNEQFF
.	TRBV2	14	.	TRBJ1-5	TGTGCCAGCAGCTCTACAGGGTTCAATCAGCCCCAGCATTTT	CASSSTGFNQPQHF
.	TRBV2	16	.	TRBJ2-6	TGTGCCAGCATTTTTAGTGAGCACCCTGGGGCCAACGTCCTGACTTTC	CASIFSEHPGANVLTF
.	TRBV15	17	TRBD2	TRBJ2-4	TGTGCCACCAGCGAACTAGCGGGAGGGCTAGCCAAAAACATTCAGTACTTC	CATSELAGGLAKNIQYF
.	TRBV29-1	14	.	TRBJ2-5	TGCAGCGTTCCCCAACAGGATTTACAAGAGACCCAGTACTTC	CSVPQQDLQETQYF
.	TRBV19	15	TRBD1	TRBJ1-4	TGTGCCAGTGGACAGGGAGGTCGGCTGGGTGAAAAACTGTTTTTT	CASGQGGRLGEKLFF
.	TRBV12-5	13	.	TRBJ2-1	TGTGCTAGTGGTTGGTTGGGCCGCAATGAGCAGTTCTTC	CASGWLGRNEQFF
.	TRBV7-7	13	.	TRBJ2-5	TGTGCTAGCAGCCTGTCAGGGGCATGGACCCAGTACTTC	CASSLSGAWTQYF
.	TRBV6-5	13	TRBD1	TRBJ1-2	TGTGCCAGCAGGGACCGGACAGGGGGCGGCTACACCTTC	CASRDRTGGGYTF
.	TRBV30	13	.	TRBJ1-5	TGTGCCTGGAGTATCCGGGGGGACCAGCCCCAGCATTTT	CAWSIRGDQPQHF
few	TRBV7-2	14	TRBD2	TRBJ2-7	TGTGCCAGCAGCTCGAAGCGGGAGGGTTACGAGCAGTACTTC	CASSSKREGYEQYF
.	TRBV18	15	TRBD1	TRBJ2-5	TGTGCCAGCCGAACAGGGAACAGGGGACCAGAGACCCAGTACTTC	CASRTGNRGPETQYF
.	TRBV6-5	15	TRBD1	TRBJ2-5	TGTGCCAGCACCTTGGCAGGACAGGGGCCCGAGACCCAGTACTTC	CASTLAGQGPETQYF
.	TRBV6-5	14	.	TRBJ2-7	TGTGCCAGCACTAAGCGGGCCAGCTCCTACGAGCAGTACTTC	CASTKRASSYEQYF
.	TRBV2	13	.	TRBJ2-7	TGTGCCAGCGGTTCTATAGGAGATCCCGAGCAGTACTTC	CASGSIGDPEQYF
.	TRBV7-9	16	.	TRBJ2-2	TGTTCCAGCAGCTTGGGAGGTCCGATTAACACCGGGGAGCTGTTTTTT	CSSSLGGPINTGELFF
.	TRBV27	12	.	TRBJ1-1	TGTGCCAGCAAGCGGGGGAACACTGAAGCTTTCTTT	CASKRGNTEAFF
.	TRBV4-1	15	.	TRBJ1-1	TGCGCCAGCAGGCTAGAAAAGGCGACAGCAACTGAAGCTTTCTTT	CASRLEKATATEAFF
.	TRBV30	11	.	TRBJ1-1	TGTGCCTGGAGTGTCGGGCAGGGGGCTTTCTTT	CAWSVGQGAFF
.	TRBV6-5	16	.	TRBJ2-3	TGTGCCAGCAGTTACCTGGGCAGCTTTAGCACAGATACGCAGTATTTT	CASSYLGSFSTDTQYF
.	TRBV10-3	15	TRBD2	TRBJ2-7	TGTGCCATCAGTGAGTCGTCAGCGGGAGCCGACGAGCAGTACTTC	CAISESSAGADEQYF
.	TRBV18	15	TRBD1	TRBJ2-2	TGTGCCAGCTCACCAGGACAGGGCAAAACCGGGGAGCTGTTTTTT	CASSPGQGKTGELFF
.	TRBV28	15	.	TRBJ2-2	TGTGCCAGCAGTTTAGGGGACTTGCAAACCGGGGAGCTGTTTTTT	CASSLGDLQTGELFF
once	TRBV25-1	12	.	TRBJ2-1	TGTGCCAGCAGTGGCGTTTACAATGAGCAGTTCTTC	CASSGVYNEQFF
.	TRBV30	15	.	TRBJ1-1	TGTGCCTGGAGTCGGGGATTTGCCATGAACACTGAAGCTTTCTTT	CAWSRGFAMNTEAFF
.	TRBV6-5	15	.	TRBJ1-5	TGTGCCAGCAGTTACTCTTCCGGAGGCCTGGGGCCCCAGCATTTT	CASSYSSGGLGPQHF
.	TRBV4-1	15	.	TRBJ2-3	TGCGCCAGCAGCCAAGTCTCGCGGAGCACAGATACGCAGTATTTT	CASSQVSRSTDTQYF
.	TRBV7-9	17	TRBD2	TRBJ2-7	TGTGCCAGCAGCTCGCAGGGAGGGGGACTAGCGGTCTACGAGCAGTACTTC	CASSSQGGGLAVYEQYF
.	TRBV10-2	13	.	TRBJ2-7	TGCGCCAGCAGTGCGGGACTCCGCTACGAGCAGTACTTC	CASSAGLRYEQYF
.	TRBV7-9	13	.	TRBJ2-7	TGTGCCAGCAGCTTCCCTCAGGGGAACGAGCAGTACTTC	CASSFPQGNEQYF
.	TRBV7-2	14	.	TRBJ2-5	TGTGCCAGCAGCTTAGAAGACCTGGCAGGGACCCAGTACTTC	CASSLEDLAGTQYF
.	TRBV28	15	TRBD1	TRBJ2-3	TGTGCCAGCAGTCCCCGGACAGGGGGGACAGATACGCAGTATTTT	CASSPRTGGTDTQYF
.	TRBV19	14	.	TRBJ2-1	TGTGCCAGTAGTATTAGAGACTACTACAATGAGCAGTTCTTC	CASSIRDYYNEQFF